Shown below are 19 T cell receptor beta chains from a single sample sequenced in a study of T cells in Graves' hyperthyroidism and ophthalmopathy. Amplification of TCR beta CDR3 regions used RNA as the template. HTBI primers were the set used in a first-round RT-PCR of the TCR CDR3. A single record per CDR3 protein comes from TCRdb applying MiXCR to the multiplex PCR reads. The profile shows 220,000 or so distinct CDR3 sequences, approximately 16% of them singletons. Specimen: blood. The receptors shown here come from a woman aged 18-30 years with Graves' ophthalmopathy.

This clonotype was seen repeatedly, ten times or more. The genes are TRBV10-3 and TRBJ2-4, with 9 nucleotides matching TRBD1. The CDR3 totals 15 residues. From germline, CDR1 is ENHRY and CDR2 SYGVKD. J gave up 4 bases and V 1 base, and 2 bases lay outside the gene matches. CDR3 nucleotide sequence: TGTGCCATCAGTGAGTTCGGACAGGGGAAAAACATTCAGTACTTC. Translated, it gives CAISEFGQGKNIQYF.

This clonotype has a count of ten or more. The chain links TRBV28 to TRBJ1-5; maybe TRBD1 (6 bases). Germline V CDR1 and CDR2: MDHEN, SYDVKM. This CDR3 spans 16 amino acids. Trimming removed 2 bases from V and 6 bases from J, with 17 bases in between. The CDR3 here is CASSLRGWQGFQPQHF. CDR3 DNA: TGTGCCAGCAGTTTACGGGGTTGGCAGGGGTTTCAGCCCCAGCATTTT.

In its sample, this clonotype was seen many times. V is TRBV27 and J is TRBJ1-6; TRBD1 aligns across 11 bases. The CDR3 has 15 amino acids. CDR1 MNHEY and CDR2 SMNVEV come from the germline V gene (reference sequence). The junction had 3 bases not matched to a gene; V was cut back by 2 bases and J by 9 bases. DNA for the CDR3: TGTGCCAGCAGTTTAAAGGGGACAGGGGGTTCACCCCTCCACTTT. Translation gives CASSLKGTGGSPLHF.

Many counts were recorded for this clonotype. The chain is built from TRBV18 and TRBJ1-1; 9 bases align to TRBD1. V was pared by 6 bases and J by 1 base, with 0 bases of the junction left unmatched. The CDR3 runs 13 residues. Germline assignment: CDR1 KGHSH and CDR2 LQKENI. CDR3 loop: CASSGQGNTEAFF. In nucleotides, the CDR3 is TGTGCCAGCTCGGGACAGGGGAACACTGAAGCTTTCTTT.

This clonotype was picked up one time. The rearrangement uses TRBV5-4 and TRBJ2-1, with 8 nucleotides matching TRBD2. The DNA end favors TRBJ2-7, so the J call may be wrong. Looked up from germline, CDR1 is SGHNT and CDR2 is YYREEE (reference sequence). The length of the CDR3 is 22 residues. This CDR3 is CASSLDGDLAGFAHSSYNEQYF. The CDR3 DNA is TGTGCCAGCAGCTTAGATGGGGACTTAGCGGGATTTGCCCATAGCTCCTACAATGAGCAGTACTTC.

This clonotype was observed at least ten times. The chain has TRBV5-8 and TRBJ2-5; D is undetermined. Trimming pared 0 bases from V and 3 bases from J, leaving 3 bases between. CDR1 is SGHTS and CDR2 is YDEGEE in the germline V gene. This CDR3 comprises 12 residues. CDR3 bases: TGTGCCAGCAGCTTGGTAAAAGAGACCCAGTACTTC. This sequence encodes CASSLVKETQYF.

This clonotype appeared many times. The genes are TRBV12-3 or TRBV12-4 and TRBJ2-7, with 9 bases fitting TRBD2. Unmatched junction bases numbered 11, after V lost 6 bases and J lost 2 bases. The CDR3 has 16 amino acids. The CDR3 loop reads CASSPSELAGTYEQYF. In nucleotides, the CDR3 is TGTGCCAGCAGCCCGTCGGAGCTAGCGGGAACCTACGAGCAGTACTTC.

Many counts were recorded for this clonotype. The CDR3 here is CASSPTGTGGSYEQYF. The CDR3, as DNA: TGTGCCAGCAGTCCCACCGGGACAGGGGGCTCCTACGAGCAGTACTTC. The rearrangement uses TRBV28 and TRBJ2-7; TRBD1 matches at 11 bases. Trimming at V came to 5 bases and at J to 0 bases, leaving 6 bases not matched to a gene. Germline loops: CDR1 MDHEN, CDR2 SYDVKM. CDR3 length: 16 residues.

The chain uses TRBV3-1 and TRBJ1-2, with D hard to call. The germline V gene encodes CDR1 LGHDT and CDR2 YNNKEL (reference sequence). V gave up 3 bases and J gave up 3 bases, with 11 bases separating them. The CDR3 is 14 amino acids. In DNA, the CDR3 is TGTGCCAGCAGCCACGATAACGGGGACTATGGCTACACCTTC. Amino acids: CASSHDNGDYGYTF.

This clonotype was seen many times. The chain employs TRBV27 and TRBJ2-5; 12 bases map to TRBD2. The CDR3 totals 16 residues. After removal of 5 bases from V and 1 base from J, the junction contained 5 bases not matched to a gene. Germline V gene lookup returns CDR1 MNHEY and CDR2 SMNVEV (reference sequence). CDR3 region: CASSPLAGGLQETQYF. In DNA, the CDR3 is TGTGCCAGCAGTCCCCTAGCGGGGGGGCTCCAAGAGACCCAGTACTTC.

This clonotype was observed a few times. The V gene is TRBV7-9, the J gene TRBJ1-1, with 8 bases lining up with TRBD1. V trimming: 4 bases; J trimming: 6 bases; junction bases outside the gene matches: 16. The CDR3 length is 17 residues. Germline V gene sequence: CDR1 SEHNR, CDR2 FQNEAQ (reference sequence). CDR3 nucleotides: TGTGCCAGCAGCTCAACTATTCAGACAGGGGTGGATCCTGAAGCTTTCTTT. Translation gives CASSSTIQTGVDPEAFF.

This clonotype was observed many times. The V call is TRBV7-9, the J call TRBJ2-1, with TRBD1 identical over 8 bases. V gave up 0 bases and J gave up 4 bases; unmatched junction bases: 5. The CDR3 spans 16 residues. CDR1 SEHNR and CDR2 FQNEAQ come from the germline V gene (reference sequence). CDR3 protein: CASSLARGRRYNEQFF. The CDR3 coding sequence is TGTGCCAGCAGCTTAGCCAGGGGGCGCCGGTACAATGAGCAGTTCTTC.

This clonotype appeared once. This CDR3 is CASSFGGGVSTDTQYF. The CDR3 bases are TGTGCCAGCAGCTTCGGCGGGGGGGTGAGCACAGATACGCAGTATTTT. The chain is built from TRBV7-3 and TRBJ2-3, with 9 bases lining up with TRBD2. Germline CDR1 reads SGHTA; CDR2 reads FQGTGA. Unmatched junction bases numbered 4, after V lost 3 bases and J lost 0 bases. This CDR3 is 16 amino acids long.

This clonotype was detected many times. CDR3 coding DNA: TGTGCCAGCAGCTATAGGACAGGGTCCGAGCAGTACTTC. Amino acid sequence: CASSYRTGSEQYF. V gene TRBV7-2 combines with J gene TRBJ2-7; 8 bases match TRBD1. The CDR3 is 13 amino acids. Losses at the gene ends were 4 bases for V and 6 bases for J; bases not matched to a gene: 5. Germline V gives CDR1 SGHTA, CDR2 FQGNSA.

This clonotype was seen ten or more times. This chain links TRBV2 with TRBJ1-4; D unclear. The CDR3 consists of 15 residues. V lost 5 bases and J lost 4, with 14 bases in between. Germline lookup yields CDR1 SNHLY and CDR2 FYNNEI. The DNA for the CDR3 is TGTGCCAGCAGTACACACAGACCTAATAATGAAAAACTGTTTTTT. This translates into CASSTHRPNNEKLFF.

This clonotype has a count of ten or more. This sequence joins TRBV7-9 and TRBJ2-1; D ambiguous. CDR3 length equals 13 residues. V was trimmed by 2 bases and J by 5 bases, leaving 7 bases between them. Germline lookup yields CDR1 SEHNR and CDR2 FQNEAQ (reference sequence). CDR3 residues: CASSLYMDNEQFF. The CDR3 nucleotides read TGTGCCAGCAGCTTATACATGGACAATGAGCAGTTCTTC.

This clonotype was picked up many times. The chain links TRBV2 to TRBJ1-5, with D unclear. The CDR3 consists of 13 residues. Trimming took 6 bases from V and 2 from J, leaving 8 bases between them. Germline V gene data show CDR1 as SNHLY and CDR2 as FYNNEI. The CDR3 protein is CASRDGGNQPQHF. The CDR3 nucleotides are TGTGCCAGCAGGGACGGCGGCAATCAGCCCCAGCATTTT.

In its sample, this clonotype was seen many times. This sequence joins TRBV7-3 and TRBJ2-1, with TRBD2 matching 8 bases. The CDR3 spans 15 residues. Losses at the gene ends were 2 bases for V and 4 bases for J; bases not matched to a gene: 4. The germline V gene encodes CDR1 SGHTA and CDR2 FQGTGA. As DNA, the CDR3 is TGTGCCAGCAGCTTATTGGCGGGAGGATACAATGAGCAGTTCTTC. Translation gives CASSLLAGGYNEQFF.

The J gene is TRBJ1-5, the V gene TRBV9; perhaps TRBD1 as D (6 bases). Germline loops: CDR1 SGDLS, CDR2 YYNGEE. The V and J ends lost 3 bases and 4 bases respectively, with 14 bases between them. The CDR3 length is 15 residues. As DNA, the CDR3 is TGTGCCAGCAGCGCCACAGGGCAGGGGAATCAGCCCCAGCATTTT. It encodes CASSATGQGNQPQHF.